This T cell receptor (beta chain) was obtained from a study of T cell responses to AZD1222 COVID-19 vaccine. General study findings and limits: Spike-specific TCR breadth and depth went up after people got two AZD1222 doses. It should be noted that donors were predominantly white British and more often female, and clonal diversity was possibly underestimated.

Per germline, CDR1 SQVTM and CDR2 ANQGSEA. The CDR3 is 12 amino acids. Trimming pared 1 base from V and 3 bases from J, leaving 7 bases between. Here immunoSEQ multiplex PCR was the method, and the copy in TCRdb shows in-frame clones only, minus some. The sample comprises 50,000 to 75,000 clones, over 70% of which are singletons, and around an eighth rests with the top ten. This clone was seen more than once but under ten times. Its antigen is currently unknown. The rearrangement joins TRBV29-1 to TRBJ2-7; D unclear. This specimen consisted of peripheral blood, obtained on day 0 of AZD1222 vaccination. This receptor was identified in an adult in good health. Here the CDR3 DNA reads TGCAGCGTTGAAGTTGGGAACTACGAGCAGTACTTC. Protein sequence: CSVEVGNYEQYF.